This T cell receptor delta chain is from a study of Vδ1+ human thymocytes. CDR1 is TSWWSYY, CDR2 QGS, per germline. V lost 0 bases and J lost 3, with 44 bases in between. The CDR3 covers 26 residues. RNA was extracted from the cells and then reverse transcribed. The CDR3 regions were amplified by multiplex PCR from V-gene primers to a constant-region primer. TCRdb re-called the multiplex PCR reads using CATT. The sample records approximately 24,000 delta-chain clones, under 8.5% being singletons. Note on this clone: What it binds is not known.

Study-wide findings and caveats: Unlike peripheral blood Vdelta1+ controls, thymic delta-chain sequences included about 20% Vdelta2 and few Vdelta3. In the thymus, TRG and TRD repertoires looked highly polyclonal with Gaussian CDR3 lengths.

This clonotype originated in a girl less than two years old who had congenital heart surgery. The chain is built from TRDV1 and TRDJ1; D gene ambiguous. Sequencing was carried out using Vdelta1+ gamma-delta thymocytes from the thymus. Subset reported: FACS-sorted CD3+ TCRalphabeta- TCRVdelta1+ TCRVdelta2- thymocytes. CDR3 sequence: CALGELTLSPIFPYSLKAKRADKLIF. CDR3 DNA sequence: TGTGCTCTTGGGGAACTAACACTCTCTCCCATATTCCCCTATTCTCTTAAGGCTAAGCGGGCCGATAAACTCATCTTT.